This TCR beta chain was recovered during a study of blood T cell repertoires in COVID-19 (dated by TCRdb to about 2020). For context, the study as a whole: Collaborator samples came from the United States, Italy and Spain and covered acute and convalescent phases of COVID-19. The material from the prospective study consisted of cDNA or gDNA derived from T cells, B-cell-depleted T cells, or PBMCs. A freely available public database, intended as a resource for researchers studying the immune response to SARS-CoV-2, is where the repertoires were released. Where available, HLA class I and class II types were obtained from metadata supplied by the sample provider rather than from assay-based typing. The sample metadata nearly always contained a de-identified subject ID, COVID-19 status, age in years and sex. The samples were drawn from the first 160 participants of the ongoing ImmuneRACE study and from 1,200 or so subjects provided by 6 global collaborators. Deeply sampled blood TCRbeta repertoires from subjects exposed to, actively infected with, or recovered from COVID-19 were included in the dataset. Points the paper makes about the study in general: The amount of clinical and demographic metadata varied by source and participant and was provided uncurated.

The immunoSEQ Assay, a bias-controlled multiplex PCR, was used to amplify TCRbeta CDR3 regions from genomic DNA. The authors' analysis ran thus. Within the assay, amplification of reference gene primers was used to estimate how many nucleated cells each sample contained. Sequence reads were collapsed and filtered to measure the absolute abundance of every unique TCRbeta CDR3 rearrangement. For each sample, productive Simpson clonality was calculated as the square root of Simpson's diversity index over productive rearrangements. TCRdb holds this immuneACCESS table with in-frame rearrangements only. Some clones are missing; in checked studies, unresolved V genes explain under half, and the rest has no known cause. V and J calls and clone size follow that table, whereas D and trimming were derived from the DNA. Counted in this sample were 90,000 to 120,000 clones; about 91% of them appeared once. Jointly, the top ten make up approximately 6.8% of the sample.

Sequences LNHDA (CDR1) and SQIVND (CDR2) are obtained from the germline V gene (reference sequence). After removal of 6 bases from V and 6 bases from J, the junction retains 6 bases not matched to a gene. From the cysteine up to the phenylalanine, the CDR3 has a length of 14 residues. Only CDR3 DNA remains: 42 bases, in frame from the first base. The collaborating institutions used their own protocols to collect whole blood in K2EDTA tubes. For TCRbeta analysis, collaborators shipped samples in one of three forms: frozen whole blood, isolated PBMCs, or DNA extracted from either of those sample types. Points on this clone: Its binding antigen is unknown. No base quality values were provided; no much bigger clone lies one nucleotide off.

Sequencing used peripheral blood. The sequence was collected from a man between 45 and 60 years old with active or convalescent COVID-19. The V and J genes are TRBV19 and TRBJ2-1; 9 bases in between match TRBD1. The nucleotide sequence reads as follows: TGTGCCAGTAGCAAACGGGACAGGGCCAATGAGCAGTTCTTC. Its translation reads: CASSKRDRANEQFF.